This T cell receptor beta chain was documented in a study of regulatory T cells in long-lasting Graves disease. For the study at large: For under 3 months, newly diagnosed Graves' patients had been taking antithyroid drugs. General study points: Shared public clonotypes totalled 2,741 in persistent patients, compared with 966 in new patients.

The sample's time point: newly diagnosed GD, antithyroid drugs for less than 3 months. The TCR library was made from RNA extracted from PBMCs. The germline CDR1 and CDR2 sequences are DFQATT and SNEGSKA (reference sequence). This CDR3 contains 13 residues. Trimming at V came to 7 bases and at J to 6 bases, leaving 8 bases not matched to a gene. Arm-PCR of CDR3 regions and iRepertoire HTBI primers were the basis on which TCR beta libraries were built. TCRdb fed the multiplex PCR reads into MiXCR, producing one record per CDR3 protein. Among fewer than 550,000 distinct CDR3 sequences listed, roughly 17% were seen once. This clonotype came up a few times. Its antigen is not known. The sample also formed part of further work on T cells in Graves' hyperthyroidism and ophthalmopathy. That work contributes: The HTBI primer set was used in a first-round RT-PCR of the TCR CDR3. Through a model of 13 V-J features, ophthalmopathy was separated from stable hyperthyroidism.

V and J are TRBV20-1 and TRBJ2-7; 11 nucleotides match TRBD2. This TCR derives from a woman aged 18-29 years with Graves disease. Sequencing was performed on peripheral blood mononuclear cells (PBMCs), taken at new diagnosis, from a patient treated with antithyroid drugs. The CDR3 loop is CSVPTSGSLEQYF. Written as DNA, the CDR3 is TGCAGTGTTCCTACTAGCGGGAGTCTCGAGCAGTACTTC.